A single sample is the source of the 14 T cell receptor beta chains below, sequenced in a study of blood T cell repertoires in COVID-19. Assay: immunoSEQ multiplex PCR; the TCRdb copy retains only in-frame clones and omits some. The sample carries 150,000 to 170,000 clones, about 80% recorded once. Input material: PBMCs or T cells enriched from blood (not recorded which). Source of these receptors: a man over 45 who had recovered from COVID-19.

The chain has TRBV29-1 and TRBJ1-5; the match to TRBD1 covers 7 bases. V was pared by 5 bases and J by 0 bases, with 4 bases of the junction left unmatched. The CDR3 has 14 amino acids. In germline, CDR1 is SQVTM, CDR2 ANQGSEA. The CDR3 spells CSVLTGYSNQPQHF. CDR3 sequence (DNA): TGCAGCGTTCTGACAGGGTATAGCAATCAGCCCCAGCATTTT.

The V gene is TRBV29-1, the J gene TRBJ1-4; D remains unclear. Trimming left V 5 bases short and J 7 bases short, with 17 bases between. CDR1 is SQVTM, CDR2 ANQGSEA, per germline. The CDR3 has 14 residues. This CDR3 reads CSVSPSGRGEKLFF. CDR3 DNA sequence: TGCAGCGTTAGCCCTTCCGGTCGTGGTGAAAAACTGTTTTTT.

This sequence joins TRBV9 and TRBJ1-3; 9 nucleotides match TRBD1. Unmatched junction bases numbered 9, after V lost 4 bases and J lost 4 bases. CDR3 length equals 16 residues. The germline V gene encodes CDR1 SGDLS and CDR2 YYNGEE. CDR3 DNA: TGTGCCAGCAGCCCCCGGACAGGGGTGAGGGGAAACACCATATATTTT. Protein product: CASSPRTGVRGNTIYF.

This chain links TRBV5-6 with TRBJ1-6; 9 nucleotides match TRBD1. Germline V gives CDR1 SGHDT, CDR2 YYEEEE. The CDR3 sequence is 16 residues long. V shed 5 bases, J shed 5 bases, and the junction held 8 bases outside the gene matches. CDR3 in amino acids: CASRPDRDRDNSPLHF. DNA for the CDR3: TGTGCCAGCAGACCGGACCGGGACAGGGATAATTCACCCCTCCACTTT.

As regards this clone: Additional DNA sequences in this sample encode the identical CDR3. The J gene is TRBJ1-5, the V gene TRBV19; D unclear. Germline CDR1 is LNHDA and CDR2 is SQIVND (reference sequence). V lost 2 bases, J lost 3 bases, and 8 bases lay in between. This CDR3 has 14 amino acids. The CDR3 coding sequence is TGTGCCAGTAGTATAAGCGGGAACAATCAGCCCCAGCATTTT. Translating gives CASSISGNNQPQHF. The whole variable domain, filled in from reference TRBV19 and TRBJ1-5, reads DGGITQSPKYLFRKEGQNVTLSCEQNLNHDAMYWYRQDPGQGLRLIYYSQIVNDFQKGDIAEGYSVSREKKESFPLTVTSAQKNPTAFYLCASSISGNNQPQHFGDGTRLSIL.

The genes are TRBV27 and TRBJ2-1, with D tentatively TRBD1 (6 bases). The CDR3 sequence is 15 residues long. Germline CDR1 is MNHEY and CDR2 is SMNVEV (reference sequence). The V end was cut by 6 bases, the J end by 8 bases, with 20 bases between. The CDR3 DNA reads TGTGCCAGCAGCCCAATGAACAGGGCGTCCGATGAGCAGTTCTTC. Translation: CASSPMNRASDEQFF.

The chain links TRBV30 to TRBJ2-3; 15 nucleotides align to TRBD2. J gave up 4 bases and V 5 bases, and 13 bases lay outside the gene matches. Germline V gene sequence: CDR1 GTSNPN, CDR2 SVGIG (reference sequence). This CDR3 is 18 amino acids long. CDR3 sequence: CAWLPWTSGGAVADTQYF. The CDR3 nucleotides read TGTGCCTGGCTCCCTTGGACTAGCGGGGGGGCAGTGGCAGATACGCAGTATTTT.

V is TRBV6-2 or TRBV6-3 and J is TRBJ2-1; the match to TRBD2 covers 10 bases. Germline loops: CDR1 MNHEY, CDR2 SVGEGT. V shed 6 bases, J shed 2 bases, and the junction held 4 bases outside the gene matches. This CDR3 is 15 amino acids long. This CDR3 reads CASSSSGGAYNEQFF. The CDR3 DNA is TGTGCCAGCAGCTCGAGCGGGGGGGCCTACAATGAGCAGTTCTTC.

This rearrangement joins TRBV10-3 to TRBJ2-5; 10 positions match TRBD2. Germline values: CDR1 ENHRY, CDR2 SYGVKD. This CDR3 comprises 16 residues. Trimming cost V 2 bases and J 5 bases; bases outside gene matches: 8. The CDR3 reads CAISEGGLATGETQYF. The CDR3 region has the DNA TGTGCCATCAGTGAGGGGGGACTAGCGACTGGGGAGACCCAGTACTTC.

The chain joins TRBV5-1 to TRBJ2-1; 7 nucleotides agree with TRBD1. J gave up 1 base and V 3 bases, and 10 bases lay outside the gene matches. Germline CDR1 reads SGHRS; CDR2 reads YFSETQ. The CDR3 is 17 amino acids. The CDR3 here is CASSSHLGQVSYNEQFF. CDR3 DNA sequence: TGCGCCAGCAGCTCCCATCTCGGACAGGTTTCCTACAATGAGCAGTTCTTC.

This chain uses TRBV2 with TRBJ2-2; 10 nucleotides agree with TRBD1. CDR1 and CDR2 from the germline V gene are SNHLY and FYNNEI. Trimming cost V 8 bases and J 5 bases; bases outside gene matches: 5. CDR3 length: 14 residues. For the CDR3, the DNA is TGTGCCAGCTCGGGACAGGGGTGGACCGGGGAGCTGTTTTTT. It is translated as CASSGQGWTGELFF.

This clone was counted ten times or more. The chain combines TRBV5-1 with TRBJ2-1, with 7 nucleotides matching TRBD2. CDR1 and CDR2 from the germline V gene are SGHRS and YFSETQ. J lost 9 bases, V lost 0 bases, and 9 bases had no gene match. The CDR3 totals 15 residues. The CDR3 loop is CASSLEGLPSTEQFF. In DNA, the CDR3 is TGCGCCAGCAGCTTGGAGGGACTACCTTCCACTGAGCAGTTCTTC.

The CDR3 DNA sequence: TGCGCCAGCAGCTTGGAGGCAGGGGGCCCTCAGCCACTCCACTTT. Protein: CASSLEAGGPQPLHF. The rearrangement links TRBV5-1 to TRBJ1-6; TRBD1 aligns across 8 bases. The trim removed 0 bases at V and 16 bases at J, leaving 12 bases unmatched. Germline lookup yields CDR1 SGHRS and CDR2 YFSETQ. CDR3 length: 15 amino acids.

The V call is TRBV18, the J call TRBJ1-6; possible D gene TRBD1, 6 bases. Germline CDR1 reads KGHSH; CDR2 reads LQKENI. V lost 2 bases and J 2 bases, leaving 10 bases between the germline ends. CDR3 length: 16 residues. DNA for the CDR3: TGTGCCAGCTCACCAGGTGGGGGCACCTATAATTCACCCCTCCACTTT. Its translation is CASSPGGGTYNSPLHF.